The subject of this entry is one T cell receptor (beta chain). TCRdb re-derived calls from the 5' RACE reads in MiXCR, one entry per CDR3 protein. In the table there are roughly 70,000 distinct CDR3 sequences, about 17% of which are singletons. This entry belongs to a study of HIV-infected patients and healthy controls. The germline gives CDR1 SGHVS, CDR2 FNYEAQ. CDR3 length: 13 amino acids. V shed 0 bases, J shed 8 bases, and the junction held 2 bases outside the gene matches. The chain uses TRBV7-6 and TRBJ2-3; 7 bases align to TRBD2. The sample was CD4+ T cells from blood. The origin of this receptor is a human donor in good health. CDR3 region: CASSLASSGTQYF. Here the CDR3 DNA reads TGTGCCAGCAGCTTAGCGTCTAGCGGTACGCAGTATTTT.